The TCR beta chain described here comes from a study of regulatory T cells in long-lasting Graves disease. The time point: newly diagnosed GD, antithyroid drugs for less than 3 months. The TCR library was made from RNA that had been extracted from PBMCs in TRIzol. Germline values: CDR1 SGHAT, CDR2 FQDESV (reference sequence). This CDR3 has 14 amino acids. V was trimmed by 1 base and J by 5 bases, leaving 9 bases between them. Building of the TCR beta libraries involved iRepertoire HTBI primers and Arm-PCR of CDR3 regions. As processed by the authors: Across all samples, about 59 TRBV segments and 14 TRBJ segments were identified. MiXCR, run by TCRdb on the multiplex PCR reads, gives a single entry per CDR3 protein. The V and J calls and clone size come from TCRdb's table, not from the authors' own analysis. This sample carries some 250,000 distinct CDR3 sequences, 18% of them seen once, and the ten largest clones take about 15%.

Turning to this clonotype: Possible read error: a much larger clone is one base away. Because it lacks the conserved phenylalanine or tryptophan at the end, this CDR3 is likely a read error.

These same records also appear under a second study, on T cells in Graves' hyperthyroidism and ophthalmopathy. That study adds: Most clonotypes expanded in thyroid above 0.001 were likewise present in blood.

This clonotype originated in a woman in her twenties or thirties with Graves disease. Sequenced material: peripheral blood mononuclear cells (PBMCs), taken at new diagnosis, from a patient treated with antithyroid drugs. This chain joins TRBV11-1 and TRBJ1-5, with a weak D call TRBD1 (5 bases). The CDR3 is CASSLVGAHQPQHV. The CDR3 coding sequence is TGTGCCAGCAGCTTAGTCGGGGCCCATCAGCCCCAGCATGTT.